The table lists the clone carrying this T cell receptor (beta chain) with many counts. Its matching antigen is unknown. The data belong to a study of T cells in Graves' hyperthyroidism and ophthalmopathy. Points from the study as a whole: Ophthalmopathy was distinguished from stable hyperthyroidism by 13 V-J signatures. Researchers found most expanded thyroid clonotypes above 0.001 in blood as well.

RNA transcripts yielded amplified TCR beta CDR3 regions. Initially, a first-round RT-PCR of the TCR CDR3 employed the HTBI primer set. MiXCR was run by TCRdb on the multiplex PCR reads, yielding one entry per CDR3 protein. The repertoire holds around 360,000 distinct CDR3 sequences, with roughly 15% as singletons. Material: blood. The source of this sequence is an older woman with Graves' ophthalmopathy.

In DNA, the CDR3 is TGTGCCAGCAGCTTGGGACTAGCGGGAGGTTCAGATACGCAGTATTTT. Protein: CASSLGLAGGSDTQYF. The chain couples TRBV7-9 to TRBJ2-3, with 15 bases aligning to TRBD2. Unmatched junction bases numbered 2, after V lost 3 bases and J lost 4 bases. The CDR3 sequence is 16 residues long. CDR1 SEHNR and CDR2 FQNEAQ come from the germline V gene (reference sequence).